The 5 T cell receptor beta chains below come from one sample, sequenced in a study of blood T cell repertoires in COVID-19. TCRdb's copy holds only in-frame clones and misses some; the assay was immunoSEQ multiplex PCR. The data contain roughly 280,000 clones, 80% to 90% of them singletons. Source material: peripheral blood. The receptors shown here come from a man in his sixties with acute or convalescent COVID-19.

The rearrangement joins TRBV3-1 (or the pseudogene TRBV3-2) to TRBJ2-7; maybe TRBD2 (5 bases). Trimming stripped 4 bases from V and 0 bases from J, with 16 bases between. Germline V gene data show CDR1 as LGHDT and CDR2 as YNNKEL (reference sequence). The CDR3 has 16 residues. The CDR3 sequence: CASSPRFSDPSYEQYF. In DNA, the CDR3 is TGTGCCAGCAGCCCAAGATTTAGCGACCCCTCCTACGAGCAGTACTTC.

The chain employs TRBV6-5 and TRBJ1-2; D perhaps matches TRBD1 (6 bases). The CDR3 sequence is 14 residues long. Germline V gene sequence: CDR1 MNHEY, CDR2 SVGAGI. The V and J ends lost 0 bases and 8 bases respectively, with 13 bases between them. The CDR3 here is CASSYSRGSGGYTF. The CDR3 nucleotides read TGTGCCAGCAGTTACTCGAGGGGGAGTGGAGGCTACACCTTC.

The chain couples TRBV2 to TRBJ1-1, with 12 bases lining up with TRBD1. Per germline, CDR1 SNHLY and CDR2 FYNNEI. The CDR3 extends over 14 amino acids. Trimming removed 6 bases from V and 5 bases from J; junction bases left unmatched: 4. As DNA, the CDR3 is TGTGCCAGCAGGGGGACAGGGGGCTTAACTGAAGCTTTCTTT. Protein product: CASRGTGGLTEAFF.

This chain connects TRBV7-9 to TRBJ2-1, with a possible D match to TRBD2 (5 bases). V dropped 5 bases and J dropped 0 bases, with 8 bases sitting between them. This CDR3 is 14 amino acids long. Germline V gene data show CDR1 as SEHNR and CDR2 as FQNEAQ (reference sequence). The chain's CDR3 is CASSPSGSYNEQFF. Here the CDR3 DNA reads TGTGCCAGCAGCCCGAGCGGCTCCTACAATGAGCAGTTCTTC.

The J gene is TRBJ1-1, the V gene TRBV6-6, with 7 bases fitting TRBD1. The CDR3 runs 15 residues. With 2 bases clipped from V and 0 bases from J, the junction kept 3 bases outside the gene matches. CDR1 is MNHNY and CDR2 is SVGAGI in the germline V gene (reference sequence). This chain's CDR3 is CASSYRTGVNTEAFF. DNA of the CDR3: TGTGCCAGCAGTTACCGAACAGGGGTGAACACTGAAGCTTTCTTT.